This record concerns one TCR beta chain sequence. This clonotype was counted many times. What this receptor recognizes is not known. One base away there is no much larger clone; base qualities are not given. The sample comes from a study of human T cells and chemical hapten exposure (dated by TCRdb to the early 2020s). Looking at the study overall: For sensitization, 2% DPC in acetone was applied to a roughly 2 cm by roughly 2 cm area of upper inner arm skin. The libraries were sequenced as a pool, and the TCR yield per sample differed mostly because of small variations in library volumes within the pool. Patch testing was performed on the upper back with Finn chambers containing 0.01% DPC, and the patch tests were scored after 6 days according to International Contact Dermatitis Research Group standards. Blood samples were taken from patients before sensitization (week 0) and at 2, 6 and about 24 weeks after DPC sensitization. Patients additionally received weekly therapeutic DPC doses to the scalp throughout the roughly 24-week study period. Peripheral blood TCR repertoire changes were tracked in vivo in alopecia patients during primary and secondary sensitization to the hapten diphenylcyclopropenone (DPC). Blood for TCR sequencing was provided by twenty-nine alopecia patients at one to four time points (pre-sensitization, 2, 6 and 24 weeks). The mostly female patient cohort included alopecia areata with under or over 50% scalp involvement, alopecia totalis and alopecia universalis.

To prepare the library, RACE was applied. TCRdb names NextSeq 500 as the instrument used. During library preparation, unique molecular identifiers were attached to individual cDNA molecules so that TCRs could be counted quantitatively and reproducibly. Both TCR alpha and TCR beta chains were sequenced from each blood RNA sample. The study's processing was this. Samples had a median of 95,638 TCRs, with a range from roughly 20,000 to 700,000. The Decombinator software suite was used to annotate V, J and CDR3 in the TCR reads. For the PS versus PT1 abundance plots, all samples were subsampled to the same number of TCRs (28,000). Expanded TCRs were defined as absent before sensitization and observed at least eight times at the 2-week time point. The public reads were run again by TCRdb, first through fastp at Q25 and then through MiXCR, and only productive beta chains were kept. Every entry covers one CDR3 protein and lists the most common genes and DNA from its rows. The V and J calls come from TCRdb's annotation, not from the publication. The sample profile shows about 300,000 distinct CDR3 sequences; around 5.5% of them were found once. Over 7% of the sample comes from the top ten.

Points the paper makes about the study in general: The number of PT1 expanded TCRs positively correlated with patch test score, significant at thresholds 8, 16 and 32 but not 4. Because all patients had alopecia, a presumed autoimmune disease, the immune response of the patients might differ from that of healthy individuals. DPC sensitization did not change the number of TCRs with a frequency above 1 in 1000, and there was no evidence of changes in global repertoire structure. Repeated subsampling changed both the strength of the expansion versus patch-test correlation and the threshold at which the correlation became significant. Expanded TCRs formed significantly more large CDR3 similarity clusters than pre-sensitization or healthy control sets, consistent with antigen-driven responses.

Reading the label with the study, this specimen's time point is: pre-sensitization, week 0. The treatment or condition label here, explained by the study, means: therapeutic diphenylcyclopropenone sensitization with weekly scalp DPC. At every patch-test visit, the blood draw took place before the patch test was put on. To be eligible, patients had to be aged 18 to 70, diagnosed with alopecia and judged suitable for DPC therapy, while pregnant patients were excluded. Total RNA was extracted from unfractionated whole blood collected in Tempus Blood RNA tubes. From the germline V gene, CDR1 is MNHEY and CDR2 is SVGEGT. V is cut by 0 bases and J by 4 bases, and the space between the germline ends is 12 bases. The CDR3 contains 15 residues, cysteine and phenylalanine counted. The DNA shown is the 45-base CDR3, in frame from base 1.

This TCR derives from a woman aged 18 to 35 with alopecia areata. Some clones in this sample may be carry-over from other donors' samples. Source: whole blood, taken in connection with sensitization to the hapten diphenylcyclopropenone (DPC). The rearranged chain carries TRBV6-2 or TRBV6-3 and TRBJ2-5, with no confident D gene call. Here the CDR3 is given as CASSYSDVGRETQYF. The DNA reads TGTGCCAGCAGTTACTCCGATGTCGGCCGAGAGACCCAGTACTTC.